This TCR beta chain was sequenced in a study of T cell responses to AZD1222 COVID-19 vaccine. In germline, CDR1 is MNHEY, CDR2 SVGAGI. V shed 6 bases and J shed 2 bases, with 14 bases lying between them. The CDR3 runs 14 residues. Clones were read by immunoSEQ multiplex PCR, and TCRdb kept only the in-frame ones, dropping some. The repertoire holds tens of thousands of clones, with approximately 88% as singletons. This TCR derives from an adult in good health. The chain combines TRBV6-5 with TRBJ2-7, with D possibly called TRBD1 or TRBD2 (5 bases each). This material consisted of peripheral blood, taken on day 0 of AZD1222 vaccination. The CDR3 nucleotides are TGTGCCAGCAGAGGCCGGGACCCCCCCTACGAGCAGTACTTC. Encoded protein: CASRGRDPPYEQYF.